The 5 T cell receptor beta chains presented below share a single source sample, sequenced in a study of T cell responses to AZD1222 COVID-19 vaccine. Measured with immunoSEQ multiplex PCR; TCRdb has only the in-frame clones, and not every one. The table records some 150,000 clones, 91% of them present only once. The input for sequencing was peripheral blood, taken on day 0 of AZD1222 vaccination. Every receptor here comes from an adult in good health.

The V call is TRBV29-1, the J call TRBJ2-4; possible D gene TRBD1, 5 bases. Trimming took 2 bases from V and 3 from J, leaving 8 bases between them. The CDR3 contains 13 residues. Germline V gene sequence: CDR1 SQVTM, CDR2 ANQGSEA. CDR3: CSVEQGVKNIQYF. The CDR3 nucleotides read TGCAGCGTTGAACAAGGGGTCAAAAACATTCAGTACTTC.

The chain recombines TRBV6-5 with TRBJ1-2; TRBD1 matches at 9 bases. V lost 6 bases, J lost 4 bases, and 6 bases stayed unmatched. The germline V gene has CDR1 MNHEY and CDR2 SVGAGI. The CDR3 spans 14 residues. Written as DNA, the CDR3 is TGTGCCAGCAGCCTGACAGGGGGAGCCTATGGCTACACCTTC. Its translation: CASSLTGGAYGYTF.

The CDR3 bases are TGTGCCAGCAGTTTAGACAGAAATAGCAATCAGCCCCAGCATTTT. It encodes CASSLDRNSNQPQHF. The chain has TRBV2 and TRBJ1-5, with a tentative D call TRBD1 (5 bases). The CDR3 has 15 residues. CDR1 and CDR2 (germline): SNHLY, FYNNEI. Trimming removed 5 bases at V and 0 bases at J, with 11 bases between.

The chain combines TRBV10-3 with TRBJ1-4, with TRBD1 matching 7 bases. V trimming: 0 bases; J trimming: 4 bases; junction bases outside the gene matches: 2. This CDR3 comprises 15 residues. Germline V lookup: CDR1 ENHRY, CDR2 SYGVKD. In DNA, the CDR3 is TGTGCCATCAGTGAGTCGACAGGGTTTAATGAAAAACTGTTTTTT. Protein sequence: CAISESTGFNEKLFF.

The chain joins TRBV15 to TRBJ1-5; D call uncertain. The length of the CDR3 is 17 residues. V was cut by 1 base and J by 3 bases, with 16 bases left in between. CDR1 is LNHNV and CDR2 is YYDKDF in the germline V gene (reference sequence). The CDR3 is CATSRGISASPNQPQHF. The CDR3 DNA reads TGTGCCACCAGCAGAGGGATCAGCGCAAGCCCCAATCAGCCCCAGCATTTT.